Below are 13 T cell receptor beta chains sequenced from a single sample in a study of T cell repertoires in cytomegalovirus infection. TCRdb fed the reads into MiXCR, producing one record per CDR3 protein. The sample includes approximately 750,000 distinct CDR3 sequences, roughly a third of them seen just once. Sample: PBMCs. The receptors derive from a human donor in good health (CMV status not recorded). Some clones in this sample may be carry-over from other donors' samples.

This clonotype has just a few counts. The genes are TRBV6-2 or TRBV6-3 and TRBJ1-2; TRBD1 is a possible D gene (6 bases). V shed 6 bases and J shed 6 bases, with 11 bases lying between them. This CDR3 spans 12 amino acids. Germline CDR1 is MNHEY and CDR2 is SVGEGT. This CDR3 is CASSLQGNGYTF. DNA of the CDR3: TGTGCCAGCAGCCTCCAGGGGAATGGCTACACCTTC.

The chain couples TRBV6-8 to TRBJ2-2; the D gene could be TRBD1 or TRBD2 (5 bases each). Germline CDR1 MNHGY, CDR2 SAAAGT. CDR3 length: 14 amino acids. V dropped 5 bases and J dropped 6 bases, with 13 bases sitting between them. This CDR3 is CASSHRGFSGELFF. In DNA form, the CDR3 reads TGTGCCAGCAGTCACCGGGGCTTCTCCGGGGAGCTGTTTTTT.

This clonotype was seen only a few times. The chain combines TRBV28 with TRBJ1-5, with 7 positions matching TRBD1. CDR3 size: 14 residues. V gave up 5 bases and J gave up 3 bases; unmatched junction bases: 4. The V gene's germline CDR1 is MDHEN and CDR2 SYDVKM. The CDR3 nucleotides read TGTGCCAGCAGTACCACAGGGGACAATCAGCCCCAGCATTTT. The encoded protein is CASSTTGDNQPQHF.

The chain links TRBV28 to TRBJ2-5, with D perhaps matching TRBD2 (6 bases). The CDR3 has 14 amino acids. The germline V and J ends were trimmed by 5 bases and 7 bases, with 17 bases remaining between them. CDR1 and CDR2 (germline): MDHEN, SYDVKM. The CDR3 protein is CASSPGGSRGTQYF. CDR3 in DNA: TGTGCCAGCAGTCCTGGGGGGAGTAGAGGGACCCAGTACTTC.

This clonotype came up a few times. The genes are TRBV19 and TRBJ1-5; D gene ambiguous. V shed 5 bases and J shed 9 bases, with 11 bases lying between them. The CDR3 loop spans 12 amino acids. Per the germline V gene, CDR1 is LNHDA and CDR2 is SQIVND (reference sequence). The CDR3 protein is CASSFLGRPQHF. As DNA, the CDR3 is TGTGCCAGTAGTTTCCTCGGCCGGCCCCAGCATTTT.

The J gene is TRBJ1-2, the V gene TRBV29-1; D unclear. Germline CDR1 SQVTM, CDR2 ANQGSEA. V was cut by 7 bases and J by 2 bases, with 17 bases left in between. CDR3 length equals 14 residues. The CDR3: CSAASGNTNYGYTF. For the CDR3, the DNA is TGCAGCGCCGCTAGCGGGAACACAAACTATGGCTACACCTTC.

V and J are TRBV9 and TRBJ2-5, with D perhaps matching TRBD2 (6 bases). V gave up 2 bases and J gave up 2 bases, with 16 bases separating them. The CDR3 loop spans 16 amino acids. The germline CDR1 and CDR2 sequences are SGDLS and YYNGEE. In nucleotides, the CDR3 is TGTGCCAGCAGCGTGGGGCTAGCGCTACGGCAAGAGACCCAGTACTTC. Translated: CASSVGLALRQETQYF.

CDR3 coding DNA: TGTGCCTCGGGGGATTTCATGAACACTGAAGCTTTCTTT. This translates into CASGDFMNTEAFF. The chain employs TRBV28 and TRBJ1-1, with D tentatively TRBD1 (5 bases). The CDR3 loop spans 13 amino acids. V dropped 11 bases and J dropped 0 bases, with 13 bases sitting between them. Germline assignment: CDR1 MDHEN and CDR2 SYDVKM.

This clonotype occurred a few times. J is TRBJ2-7 and V is TRBV7-9; D not certain. This CDR3 region has 11 residues. V lost 4 bases and J 7 bases, leaving 8 bases between the germline ends. Looked up from germline, CDR1 is SEHNR and CDR2 is FQNEAQ (reference sequence). The CDR3 bases are TGTGCCAGCAGCTCCCACATGGAGCAGTACTTC. Protein: CASSSHMEQYF.

The chain carries TRBV5-6 and TRBJ2-3; D not certain. This CDR3 spans 15 amino acids. The germline V gene encodes CDR1 SGHDT and CDR2 YYEEEE. The ends were cut back, 4 bases at V and 2 bases at J, with 14 bases in the middle. For the CDR3, the DNA is TGTGCCAGCAGCCCTGGAAAGGAAATCACAGATACGCAGTATTTT. Translated, it gives CASSPGKEITDTQYF.

This clonotype was picked up a small number of times. DNA for the CDR3: TGCGCCAGCAGCCAAGTTTTCTCTGGGGCCAACGTCCTGACTTTC. Protein sequence: CASSQVFSGANVLTF. The chain recombines TRBV4-1 with TRBJ2-6, with D unclear. The length of the CDR3 is 15 residues. Germline V gene data show CDR1 as MGHRA and CDR2 as YSYEKL. V gave up 1 base and J gave up 0 bases, with 4 bases separating them.

The chain carries TRBV11-2 and TRBJ2-5, with TRBD2 matching 8 bases. CDR1 and CDR2 from the germline V gene are SGHAT and FQNNGV. The CDR3 runs to 18 residues. J was trimmed by 5 bases and V by 5 bases; bases with no gene match: 19. Here the CDR3 DNA reads TGTGCCAGCAGCCTCTCGGCGGGGAGCGGGGGAATCAAGGAGACCCAGTACTTC. This encodes CASSLSAGSGGIKETQYF. Combining the CDR3 with reference TRBV11-2 and TRBJ2-5 gives the whole variable domain EAGVAQSPRYKIIEKRQSVAFWCNPISGHATLYWYQQILGQGPKLLIQFQNNGVVDDSQLPKDRFSAERLKGVDSTLKIQPAKLEDSAVYLCASSLSAGSGGIKETQYFGPGTRLLVL.

This chain connects TRBV2 to TRBJ2-7; a possible D gene is TRBD2 (5 bases). V was cut by 7 bases and J by 2 bases, with 9 bases left in between. The CDR3 loop spans 12 amino acids. Germline CDR1 is SNHLY and CDR2 is FYNNEI. This chain's CDR3 is CASKTRAYEQYF. CDR3 nucleotide sequence: TGTGCCAGCAAAACTAGAGCCTACGAGCAGTACTTC.